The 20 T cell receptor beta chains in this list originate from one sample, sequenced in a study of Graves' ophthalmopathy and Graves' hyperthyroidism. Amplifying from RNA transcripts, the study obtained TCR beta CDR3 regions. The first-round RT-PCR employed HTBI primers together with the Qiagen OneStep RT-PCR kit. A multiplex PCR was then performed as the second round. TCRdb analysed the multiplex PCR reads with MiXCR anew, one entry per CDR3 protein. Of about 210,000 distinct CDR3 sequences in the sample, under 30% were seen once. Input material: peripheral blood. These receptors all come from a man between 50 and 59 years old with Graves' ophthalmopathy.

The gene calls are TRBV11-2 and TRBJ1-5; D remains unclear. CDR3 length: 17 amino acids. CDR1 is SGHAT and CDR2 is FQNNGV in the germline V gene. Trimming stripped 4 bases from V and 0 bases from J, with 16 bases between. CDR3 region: CASSSNRLGYSNQPQHF. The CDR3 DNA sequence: TGTGCCAGCAGCTCAAATAGATTAGGGTATAGCAATCAGCCCCAGCATTTT.

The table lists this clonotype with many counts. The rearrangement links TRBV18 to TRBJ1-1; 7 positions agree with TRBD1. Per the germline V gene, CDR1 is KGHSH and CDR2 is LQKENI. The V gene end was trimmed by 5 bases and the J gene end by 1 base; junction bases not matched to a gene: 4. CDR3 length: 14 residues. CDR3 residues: CASSEGAGNTEAFF. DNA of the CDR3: TGTGCCAGCTCAGAGGGGGCAGGGAACACTGAAGCTTTCTTT.

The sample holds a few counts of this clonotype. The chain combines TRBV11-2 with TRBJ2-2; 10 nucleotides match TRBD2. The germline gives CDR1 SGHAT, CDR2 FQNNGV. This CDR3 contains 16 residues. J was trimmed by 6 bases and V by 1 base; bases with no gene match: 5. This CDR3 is CASSLGLAGEAGELFF. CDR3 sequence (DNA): TGTGCCAGCAGCTTAGGCCTAGCGGGAGAGGCCGGGGAGCTGTTTTTT.

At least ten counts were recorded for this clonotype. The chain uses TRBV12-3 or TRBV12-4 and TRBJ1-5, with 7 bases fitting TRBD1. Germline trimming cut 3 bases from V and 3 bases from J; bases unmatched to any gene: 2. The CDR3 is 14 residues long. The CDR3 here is CASSLTGPNQPQHF. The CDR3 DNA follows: TGTGCCAGCAGTTTGACAGGGCCCAATCAGCCCCAGCATTTT.

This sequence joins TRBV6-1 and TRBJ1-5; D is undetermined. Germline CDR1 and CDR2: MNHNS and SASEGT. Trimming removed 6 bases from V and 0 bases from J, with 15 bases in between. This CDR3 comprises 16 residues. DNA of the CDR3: TGTGCCAGCAGGTCGGCTCAGGCAGATAGCAATCAGCCCCAGCATTTT. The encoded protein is CASRSAQADSNQPQHF.

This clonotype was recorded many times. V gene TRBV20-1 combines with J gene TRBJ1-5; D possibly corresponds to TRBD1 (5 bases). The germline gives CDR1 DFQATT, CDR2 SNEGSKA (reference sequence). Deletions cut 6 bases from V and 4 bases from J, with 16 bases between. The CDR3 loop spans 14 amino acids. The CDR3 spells CSAEGTGGNQPQHF. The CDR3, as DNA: TGCAGTGCCGAGGGGACCGGGGGGAATCAGCCCCAGCATTTT.

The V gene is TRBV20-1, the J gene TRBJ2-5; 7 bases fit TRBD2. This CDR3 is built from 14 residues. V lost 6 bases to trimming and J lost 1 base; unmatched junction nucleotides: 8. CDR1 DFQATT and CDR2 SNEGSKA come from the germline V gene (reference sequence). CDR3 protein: CSARLAAIQETQYF. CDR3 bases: TGCAGTGCGAGACTAGCTGCAATCCAAGAGACCCAGTACTTC.

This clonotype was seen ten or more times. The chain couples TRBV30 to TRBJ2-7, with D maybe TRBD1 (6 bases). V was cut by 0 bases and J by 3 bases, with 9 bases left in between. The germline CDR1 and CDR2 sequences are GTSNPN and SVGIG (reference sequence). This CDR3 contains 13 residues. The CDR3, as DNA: TGTGCCTGGAGTGTGATCAGGGGCTACGAGCAGTACTTC. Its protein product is CAWSVIRGYEQYF.

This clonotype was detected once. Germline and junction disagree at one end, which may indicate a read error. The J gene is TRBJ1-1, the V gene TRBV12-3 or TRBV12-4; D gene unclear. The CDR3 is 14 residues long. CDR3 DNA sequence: TGCGCCAGCAGTCTTTCGGCGGGGAACACTGAAGCTTTCTTT. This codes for CASSLSAGNTEAFF.

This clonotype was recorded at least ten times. The CDR3 nucleotides read TGTGCCAGCAGCTTAATAGTATCTGGACTAGCGGGAAATGCCAATGAGCAGTTCTTC. Translation: CASSLIVSGLAGNANEQFF. The rearrangement joins TRBV7-8 to TRBJ2-1; 12 positions agree with TRBD2. The CDR3 length is 19 residues. Germline values: CDR1 SGHVS, CDR2 FQNEAQ. J gave up 6 bases and V 2 bases, and 14 bases lay outside the gene matches.

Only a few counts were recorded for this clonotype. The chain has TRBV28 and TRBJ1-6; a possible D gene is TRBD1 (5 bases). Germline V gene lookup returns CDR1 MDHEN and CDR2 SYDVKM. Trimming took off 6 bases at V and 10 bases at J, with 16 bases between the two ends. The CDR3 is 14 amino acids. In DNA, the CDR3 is TGTGCCAGCAGCCCAACCGGGACCGTCTCACCCCTCCACTTT. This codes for CASSPTGTVSPLHF.

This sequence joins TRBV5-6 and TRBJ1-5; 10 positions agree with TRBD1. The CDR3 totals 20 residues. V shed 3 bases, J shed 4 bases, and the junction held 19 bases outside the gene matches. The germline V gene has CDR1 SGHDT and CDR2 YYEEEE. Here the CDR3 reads CASSYIGRDRGIWGNQPQHF. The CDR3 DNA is TGTGCCAGCAGCTACATAGGCAGGGACAGGGGAATTTGGGGAAATCAGCCCCAGCATTTT.

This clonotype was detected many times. The DNA for the CDR3 is TGCAGCGTTGAATTTGGAAACACCATATATTTT. Translation: CSVEFGNTIYF. The rearrangement uses TRBV29-1 and TRBJ1-3; D is uncertain. Trimming removed 2 bases at V and 3 bases at J, with 2 bases between. The CDR3 covers 11 residues. CDR1 and CDR2 from the germline V gene are SQVTM and ANQGSEA. Combining the CDR3 with reference TRBV29-1 and TRBJ1-3 gives the whole variable domain SAVISQKPSRDICQRGTSLTIQCQVDSQVTMMFWYRQQPGQSLTLIATANQGSEATYESGFVIDKFPISRPNLTFSTLTVSNMSPEDSSIYLCSVEFGNTIYFGEGSWLTVV.

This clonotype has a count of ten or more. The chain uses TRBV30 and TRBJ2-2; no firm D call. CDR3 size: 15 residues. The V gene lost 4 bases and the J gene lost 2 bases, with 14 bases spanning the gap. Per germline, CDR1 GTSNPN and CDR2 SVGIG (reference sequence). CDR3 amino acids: CAWTHETSNTGELFF. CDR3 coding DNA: TGTGCCTGGACACATGAGACAAGTAACACCGGGGAGCTGTTTTTT. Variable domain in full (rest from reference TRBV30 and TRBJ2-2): SQTIHQWPATLVQPVGSPLSLECTVEGTSNPNLYWYRQAAGRGLQLLFYSVGIGQISSEVPQNLSASRPQDRQFILSSKKLLLSDSGFYLCAWTHETSNTGELFFGEGSRLTVL.

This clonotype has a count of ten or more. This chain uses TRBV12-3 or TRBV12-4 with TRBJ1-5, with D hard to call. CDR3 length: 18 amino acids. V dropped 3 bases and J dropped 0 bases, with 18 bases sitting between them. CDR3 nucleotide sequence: TGTGCCAGCAGTTTGTCGTCAGGTGCGGCAGGTAGCAATCAGCCCCAGCATTTT. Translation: CASSLSSGAAGSNQPQHF.

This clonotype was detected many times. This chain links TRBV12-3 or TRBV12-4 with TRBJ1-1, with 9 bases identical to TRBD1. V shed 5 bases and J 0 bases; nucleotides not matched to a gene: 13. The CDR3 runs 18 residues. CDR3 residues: CASSILPGQGELNTEAFF. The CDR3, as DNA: TGTGCCAGCAGTATTCTACCGGGACAGGGTGAATTGAACACTGAAGCTTTCTTT.

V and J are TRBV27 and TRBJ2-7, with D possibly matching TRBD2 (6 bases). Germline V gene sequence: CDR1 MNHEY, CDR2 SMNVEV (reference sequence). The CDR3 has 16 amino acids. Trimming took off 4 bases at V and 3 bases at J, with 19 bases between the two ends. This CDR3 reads CASSSIQGLPNYEQYF. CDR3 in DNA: TGTGCCAGCAGTTCGATTCAGGGACTGCCCAACTACGAGCAGTACTTC.

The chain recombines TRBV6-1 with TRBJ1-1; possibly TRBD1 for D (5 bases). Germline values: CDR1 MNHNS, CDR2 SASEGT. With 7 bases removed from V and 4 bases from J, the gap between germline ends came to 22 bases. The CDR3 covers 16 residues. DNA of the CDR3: TGTGCCAGCACCCCGCGACACCCCGGTGGGACCACTGAAGCTTTCTTT. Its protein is CASTPRHPGGTTEAFF.

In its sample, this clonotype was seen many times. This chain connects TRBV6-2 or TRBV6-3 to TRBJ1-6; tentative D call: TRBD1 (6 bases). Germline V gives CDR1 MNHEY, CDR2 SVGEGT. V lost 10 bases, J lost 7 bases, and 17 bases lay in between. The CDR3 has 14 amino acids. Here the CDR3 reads CATRGGHPNSPLHF. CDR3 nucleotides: TGTGCCACCCGTGGGGGACATCCAAATTCACCCCTCCACTTT.

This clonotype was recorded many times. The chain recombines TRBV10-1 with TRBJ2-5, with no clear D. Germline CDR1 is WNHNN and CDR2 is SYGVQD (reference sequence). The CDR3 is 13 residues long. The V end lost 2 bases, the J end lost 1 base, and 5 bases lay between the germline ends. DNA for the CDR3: TGCGCCAGCAGTGAGGAGATCCAAGAGACCCAGTACTTC. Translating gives CASSEEIQETQYF.